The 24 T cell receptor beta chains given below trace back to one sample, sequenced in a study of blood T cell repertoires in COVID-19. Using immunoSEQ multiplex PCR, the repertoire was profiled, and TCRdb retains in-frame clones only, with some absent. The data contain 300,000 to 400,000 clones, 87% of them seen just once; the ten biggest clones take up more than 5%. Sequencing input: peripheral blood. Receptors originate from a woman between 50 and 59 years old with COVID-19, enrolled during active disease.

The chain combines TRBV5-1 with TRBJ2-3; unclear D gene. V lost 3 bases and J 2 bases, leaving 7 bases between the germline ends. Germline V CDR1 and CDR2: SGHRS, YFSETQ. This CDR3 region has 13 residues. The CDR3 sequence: CASSWSTTDTQYF. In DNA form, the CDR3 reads TGCGCCAGCAGCTGGAGTACCACAGATACGCAGTATTTT.

The CDR3 DNA reads as TGTGCCACCCGACCCACTAACTCCTACAATGAGCAGTTCTTC. Residues: CATRPTNSYNEQFF. V gene TRBV19 combines with J gene TRBJ2-1; D is ambiguous. The CDR3 runs to 14 residues. Germline lookup yields CDR1 LNHDA and CDR2 SQIVND (reference sequence). Between the trimmed V and J ends, which lost 10 bases and 0 bases, there was a span of 13 bases.

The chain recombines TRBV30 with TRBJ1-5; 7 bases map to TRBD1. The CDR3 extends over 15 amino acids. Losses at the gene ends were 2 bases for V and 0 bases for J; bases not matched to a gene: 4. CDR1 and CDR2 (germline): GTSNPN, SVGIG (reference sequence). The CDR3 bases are TGTGCCTGGAGTTACGGGACAGATAGCAATCAGCCCCAGCATTTT. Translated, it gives CAWSYGTDSNQPQHF.

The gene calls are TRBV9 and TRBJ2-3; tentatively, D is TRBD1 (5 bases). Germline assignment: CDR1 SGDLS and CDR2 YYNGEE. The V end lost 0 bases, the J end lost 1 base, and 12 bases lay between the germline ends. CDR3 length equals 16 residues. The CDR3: CASSVGSRVRTDTQYF. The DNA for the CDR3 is TGTGCCAGCAGCGTAGGATCCAGGGTGCGCACAGATACGCAGTATTTT.

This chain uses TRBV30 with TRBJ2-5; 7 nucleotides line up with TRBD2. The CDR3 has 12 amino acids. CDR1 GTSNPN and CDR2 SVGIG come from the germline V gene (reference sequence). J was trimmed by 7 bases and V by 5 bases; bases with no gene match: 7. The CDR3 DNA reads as TGTGCCTGGCGGACTAGACAGTTGACCCAGTACTTC. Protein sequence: CAWRTRQLTQYF. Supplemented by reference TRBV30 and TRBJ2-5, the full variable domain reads SQTIHQWPATLVQPVGSPLSLECTVEGTSNPNLYWYRQAAGRGLQLLFYSVGIGQISSEVPQNLSASRPQDRQFILSSKKLLLSDSGFYLCAWRTRQLTQYFGPGTRLLVL.

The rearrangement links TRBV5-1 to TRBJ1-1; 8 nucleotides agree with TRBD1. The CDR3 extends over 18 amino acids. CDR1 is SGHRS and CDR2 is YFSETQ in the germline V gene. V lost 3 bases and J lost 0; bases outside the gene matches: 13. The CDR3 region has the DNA TGCGCCAGCAGCTCACTGGGACGCCCACAGGGGGTGAACACTGAAGCTTTCTTT. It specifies CASSSLGRPQGVNTEAFF.

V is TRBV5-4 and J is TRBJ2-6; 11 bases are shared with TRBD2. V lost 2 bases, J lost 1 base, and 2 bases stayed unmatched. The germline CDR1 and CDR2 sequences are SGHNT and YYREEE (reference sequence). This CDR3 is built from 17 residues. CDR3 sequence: CASSFSGRGSGANVLTF. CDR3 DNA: TGTGCCAGCAGCTTTAGCGGGAGGGGATCTGGGGCCAACGTCCTGACTTTC.

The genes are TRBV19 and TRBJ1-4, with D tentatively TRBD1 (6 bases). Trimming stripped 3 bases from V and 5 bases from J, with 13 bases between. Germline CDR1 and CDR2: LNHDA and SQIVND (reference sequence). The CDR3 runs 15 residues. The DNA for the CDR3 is TGTGCCAGTAGTATGAGGGGGAAGGGGAATGAAAAACTGTTTTTT. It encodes CASSMRGKGNEKLFF.

The CDR3 DNA sequence: TGTGCCACCAGTAGGAGACAGGGGGCCGGCACAGATACGCAGTATTTT. This gives the protein CATSRRQGAGTDTQYF. The chain uses TRBV24-1 and TRBJ2-3; TRBD1 matches at 10 bases. Unmatched junction bases numbered 6, after V lost 6 bases and J lost 1 base. From germline, CDR1 is KGHDR and CDR2 SFDVKD. This CDR3 spans 16 amino acids.

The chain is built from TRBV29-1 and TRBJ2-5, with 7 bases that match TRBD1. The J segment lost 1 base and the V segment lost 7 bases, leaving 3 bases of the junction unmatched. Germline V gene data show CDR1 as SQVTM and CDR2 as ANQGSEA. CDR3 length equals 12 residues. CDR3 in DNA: TGCAGCGGGGGGACAGCCCAAGAGACCCAGTACTTC. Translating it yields CSGGTAQETQYF.

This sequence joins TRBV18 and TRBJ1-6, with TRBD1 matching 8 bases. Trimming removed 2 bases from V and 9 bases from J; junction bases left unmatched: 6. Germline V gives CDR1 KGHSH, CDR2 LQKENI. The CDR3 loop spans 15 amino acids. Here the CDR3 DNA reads TGTGCCAGCTCACCAACAACAGGGGGGGGTTCACCCCTCCACTTT. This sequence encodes CASSPTTGGGSPLHF.

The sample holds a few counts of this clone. CDR3: CASKIQGAGNSPLHF. CDR3 bases: TGTGCCAGTAAAATTCAGGGGGCCGGTAATTCACCCCTCCACTTT. V is TRBV19 and J is TRBJ1-6; 8 positions match TRBD1. The CDR3 is made up of 15 amino acids. Looked up from germline, CDR1 is LNHDA and CDR2 is SQIVND (reference sequence). Trimming at V came to 7 bases and at J to 6 bases, leaving 8 bases not matched to a gene.

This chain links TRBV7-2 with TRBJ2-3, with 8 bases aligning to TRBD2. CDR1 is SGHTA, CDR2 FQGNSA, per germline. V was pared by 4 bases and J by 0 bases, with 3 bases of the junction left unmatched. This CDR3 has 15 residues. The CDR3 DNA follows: TGTGCCAGCAGCTCGGGACTAGTTAGCACAGATACGCAGTATTTT. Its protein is CASSSGLVSTDTQYF. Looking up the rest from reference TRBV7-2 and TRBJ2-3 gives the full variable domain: GAGVSQSPSNKVTEKGKDVELRCDPISGHTALYWYRQSLGQGLEFLIYFQGNSAPDKSGLPSDRFSAERTGGSVSTLTIQRTQQEDSAVYLCASSSGLVSTDTQYFGPGTRLTVL.

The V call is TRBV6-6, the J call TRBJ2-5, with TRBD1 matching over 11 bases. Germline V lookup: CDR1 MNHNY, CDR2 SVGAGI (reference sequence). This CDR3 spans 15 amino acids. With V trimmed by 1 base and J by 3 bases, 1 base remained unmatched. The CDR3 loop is CASSYWGQGEETQYF. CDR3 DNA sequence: TGTGCCAGCAGTTACTGGGGACAGGGGGAAGAGACCCAGTACTTC.

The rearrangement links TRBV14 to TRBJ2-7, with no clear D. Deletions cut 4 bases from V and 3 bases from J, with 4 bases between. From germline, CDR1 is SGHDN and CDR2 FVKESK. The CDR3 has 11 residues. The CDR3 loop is CASSRHYEQYF. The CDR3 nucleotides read TGTGCCAGCAGCCGTCACTACGAGCAGTACTTC.

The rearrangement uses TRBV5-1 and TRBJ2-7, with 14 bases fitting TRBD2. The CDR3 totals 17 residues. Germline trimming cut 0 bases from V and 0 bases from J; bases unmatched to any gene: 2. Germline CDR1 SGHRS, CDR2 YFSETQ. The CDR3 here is CASSLGLAGGYSYEQYF. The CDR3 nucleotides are TGCGCCAGCAGCTTGGGACTAGCGGGAGGGTACTCCTACGAGCAGTACTTC.

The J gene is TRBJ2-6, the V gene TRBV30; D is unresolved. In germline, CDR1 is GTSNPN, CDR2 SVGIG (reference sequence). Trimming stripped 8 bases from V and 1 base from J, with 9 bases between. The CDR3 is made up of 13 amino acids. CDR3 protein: CAHEASGANVLTF. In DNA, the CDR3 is TGTGCCCACGAAGCTTCTGGGGCCAACGTCCTGACTTTC.

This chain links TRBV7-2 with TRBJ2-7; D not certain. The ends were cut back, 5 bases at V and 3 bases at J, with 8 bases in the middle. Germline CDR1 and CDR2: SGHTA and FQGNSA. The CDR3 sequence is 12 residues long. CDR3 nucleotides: TGTGCCAGCAGCAAGTCCGGCTACGAGCAGTACTTC. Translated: CASSKSGYEQYF.

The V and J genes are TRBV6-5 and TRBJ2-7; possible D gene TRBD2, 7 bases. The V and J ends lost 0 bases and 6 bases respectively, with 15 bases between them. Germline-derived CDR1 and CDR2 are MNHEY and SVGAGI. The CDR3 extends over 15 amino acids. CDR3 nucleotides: TGTGCCAGCAGTTACTCAGGCAGGGGAGGGGGCGAGCAGTACTTC. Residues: CASSYSGRGGGEQYF.

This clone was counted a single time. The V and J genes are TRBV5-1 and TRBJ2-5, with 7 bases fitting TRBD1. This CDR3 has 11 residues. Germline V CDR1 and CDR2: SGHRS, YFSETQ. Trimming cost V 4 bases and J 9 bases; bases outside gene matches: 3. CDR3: CASSADRAQYF. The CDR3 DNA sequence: TGCGCCAGCAGCGCAGACAGGGCCCAGTACTTC.

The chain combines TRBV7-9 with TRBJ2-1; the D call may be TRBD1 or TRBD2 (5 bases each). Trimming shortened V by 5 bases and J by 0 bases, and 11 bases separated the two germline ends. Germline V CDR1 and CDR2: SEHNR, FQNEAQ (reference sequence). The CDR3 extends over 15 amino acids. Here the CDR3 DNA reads TGTGCCAGCAGCAGGGACGGTAACTCCTACAATGAGCAGTTCTTC. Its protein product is CASSRDGNSYNEQFF.

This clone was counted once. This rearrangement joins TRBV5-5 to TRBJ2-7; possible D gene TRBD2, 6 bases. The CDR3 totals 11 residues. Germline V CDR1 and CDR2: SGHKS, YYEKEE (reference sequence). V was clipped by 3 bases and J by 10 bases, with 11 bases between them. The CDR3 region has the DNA TGTGCCAGCAGCTGGGGGGAGCCCCAGTACTTC. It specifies CASSWGEPQYF.

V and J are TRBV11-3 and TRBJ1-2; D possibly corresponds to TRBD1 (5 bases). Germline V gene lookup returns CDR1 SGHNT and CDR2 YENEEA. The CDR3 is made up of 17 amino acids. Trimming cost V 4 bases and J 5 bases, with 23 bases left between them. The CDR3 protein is CASSSVSSWGGRYGYTF. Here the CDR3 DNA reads TGTGCCAGCAGCTCGGTCTCTAGTTGGGGGGGACGGTATGGCTACACCTTC.

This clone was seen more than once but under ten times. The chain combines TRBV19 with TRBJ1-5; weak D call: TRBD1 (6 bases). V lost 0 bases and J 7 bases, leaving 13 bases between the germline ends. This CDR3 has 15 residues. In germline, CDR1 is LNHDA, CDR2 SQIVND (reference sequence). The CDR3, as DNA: TGTGCCAGTAGTATAGATGGGGGCGTCGGACAGCCCCAGCATTTT. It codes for CASSIDGGVGQPQHF.